The source of this T cell receptor beta chain is a study of blood T cell repertoires in COVID-19. With V trimmed by 6 bases and J by 5 bases, 17 bases remained unmatched. The CDR3 loop spans 19 amino acids. CDR1 SNHLY and CDR2 FYNNEI come from the germline V gene. The assay was immunoSEQ multiplex PCR, and TCRdb's table has in-frame clones only and misses some. The data hold under 300,000 clones, with approximately 86% observed a single time. This sequence joins TRBV2 and TRBJ2-1; 12 bases match TRBD2. The clonotype was recovered from a woman aged 55-70 years with active or convalescent COVID-19. The sample taken for sequencing was peripheral blood. The CDR3 region is CASRERLTSGGPNDNEQFF. CDR3 sequence (DNA): TGTGCCAGCAGGGAGAGACTCACTAGCGGGGGGCCTAACGACAATGAGCAGTTCTTC.